The entry below gives a single T cell receptor (beta chain) sequence along with its context. What it binds is unknown. This sample is drawn from a study of blood T cells in healthy people across ages. Study outcomes and limitations: Both naive CD4+ cell counts and diversity were greater in long-lived donors than in aged donors.

PCR was performed a second time for about 7 to 12 cycles using a sample-barcoded 5' primer and a J-beta primer mix. There were at least 3 million CDR3-containing paired-end reads obtained from each sample. Each CDR3 protein gets one entry after TCRdb re-called the 5' RACE reads with MiXCR. The table includes fewer than 1,200,000 distinct CDR3 sequences, roughly a quarter detected once. CDR1 and CDR2 (germline): MNHEY, SMNVEV (reference sequence). Trimming left V 3 bases short and J 2 bases short, with 9 bases between. The length of the CDR3 is 14 residues. This same sample was also part of a study on T cells of mothers and their children. From that second work: Nine systemically healthy Caucasian donors: three mothers, six children. Persisting microchimeric T cell clones went undetected.

This chain joins TRBV27 and TRBJ2-3; D unclear. Sequenced input: blood. The origin of this receptor is a girl aged 2-15 years in good health. CDR3 in DNA: TGTGCCAGCAGTTTCTCTCCAGACACAGATACGCAGTATTTT. This gives the protein CASSFSPDTDTQYF.